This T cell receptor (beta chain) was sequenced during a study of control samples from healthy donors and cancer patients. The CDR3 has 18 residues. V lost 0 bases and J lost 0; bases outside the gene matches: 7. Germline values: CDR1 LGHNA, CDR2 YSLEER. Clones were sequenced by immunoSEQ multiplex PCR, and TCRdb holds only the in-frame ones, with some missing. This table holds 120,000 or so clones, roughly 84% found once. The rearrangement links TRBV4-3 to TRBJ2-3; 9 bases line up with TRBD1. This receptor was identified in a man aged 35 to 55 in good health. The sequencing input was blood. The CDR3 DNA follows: TGCGCCAGCAGCCAAGAACAAGGGACAGGGATAAGCACAGATACGCAGTATTTT. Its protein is CASSQEQGTGISTDTQYF.